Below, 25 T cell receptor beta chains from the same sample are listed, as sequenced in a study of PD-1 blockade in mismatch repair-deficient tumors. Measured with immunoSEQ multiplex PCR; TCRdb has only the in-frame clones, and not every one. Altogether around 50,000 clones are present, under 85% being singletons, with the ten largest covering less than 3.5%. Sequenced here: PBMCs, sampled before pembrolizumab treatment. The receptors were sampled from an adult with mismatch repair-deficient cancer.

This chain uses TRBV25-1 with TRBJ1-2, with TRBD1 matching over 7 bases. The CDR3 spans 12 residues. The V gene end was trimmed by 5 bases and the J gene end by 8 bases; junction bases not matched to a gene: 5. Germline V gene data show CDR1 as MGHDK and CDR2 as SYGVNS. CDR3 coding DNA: TGTGCCAGCAGTACAGGGGCAGGGGGCTACACCTTC. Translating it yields CASSTGAGGYTF.

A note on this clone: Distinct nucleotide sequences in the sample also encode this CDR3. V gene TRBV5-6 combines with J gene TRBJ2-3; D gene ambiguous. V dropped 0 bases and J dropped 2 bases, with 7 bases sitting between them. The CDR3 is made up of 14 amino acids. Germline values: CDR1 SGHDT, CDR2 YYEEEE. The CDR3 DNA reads TGTGCCAGCAGCTTGGGCGCCCACACAGATACGCAGTATTTT. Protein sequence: CASSLGAHTDTQYF.

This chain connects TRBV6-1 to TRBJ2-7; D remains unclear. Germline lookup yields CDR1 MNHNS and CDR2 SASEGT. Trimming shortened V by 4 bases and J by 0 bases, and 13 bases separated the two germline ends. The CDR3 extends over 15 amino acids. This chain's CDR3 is CASSVARSFSYEQYF. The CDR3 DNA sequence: TGTGCCAGCAGTGTAGCCAGAAGCTTCTCCTACGAGCAGTACTTC.

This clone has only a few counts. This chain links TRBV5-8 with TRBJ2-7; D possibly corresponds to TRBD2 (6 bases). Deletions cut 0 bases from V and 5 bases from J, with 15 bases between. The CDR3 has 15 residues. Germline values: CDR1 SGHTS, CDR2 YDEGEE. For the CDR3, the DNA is TGTGCCAGCAGCTTGGGACAGCGGGCGATAGACGAGCAGTACTTC. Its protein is CASSLGQRAIDEQYF. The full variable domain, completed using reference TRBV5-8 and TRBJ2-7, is EAGVTQSPTHLIKTRGQQATLRCSPISGHTSVYWYQQALGLGLQFLLWYDEGEERNRGNFPPRFSGRQFPNYSSELNVNALELEDSALYLCASSLGQRAIDEQYFGPGTRLTVT.

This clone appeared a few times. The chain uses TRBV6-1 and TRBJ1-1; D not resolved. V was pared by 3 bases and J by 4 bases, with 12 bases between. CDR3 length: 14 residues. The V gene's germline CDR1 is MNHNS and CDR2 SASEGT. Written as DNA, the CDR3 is TGTGCCAGCAGTGACCTGGGTACGGGCACTGAAGCTTTCTTT. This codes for CASSDLGTGTEAFF.

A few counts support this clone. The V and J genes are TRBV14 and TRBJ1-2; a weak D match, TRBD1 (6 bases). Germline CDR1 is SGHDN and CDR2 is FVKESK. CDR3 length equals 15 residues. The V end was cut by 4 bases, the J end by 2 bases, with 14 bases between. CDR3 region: CASSPAGGANYGYTF. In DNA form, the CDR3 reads TGTGCCAGCAGCCCCGCCGGGGGGGCGAACTATGGCTACACCTTC. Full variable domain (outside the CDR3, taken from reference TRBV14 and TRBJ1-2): EAGVTQFPSHSVIEKGQTVTLRCDPISGHDNLYWYRRVMGKEIKFLLHFVKESKQDESGMPNNRFLAERTGGTYSTLKVQPAELEDSGVYFCASSPAGGANYGYTFGSGTRLTVV.

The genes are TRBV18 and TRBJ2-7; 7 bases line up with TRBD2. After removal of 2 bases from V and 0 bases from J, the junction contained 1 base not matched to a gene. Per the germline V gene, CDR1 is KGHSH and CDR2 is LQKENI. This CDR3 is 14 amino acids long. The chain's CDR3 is CASSPGGGSYEQYF. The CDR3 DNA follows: TGTGCCAGCTCACCAGGGGGGGGCTCCTACGAGCAGTACTTC.

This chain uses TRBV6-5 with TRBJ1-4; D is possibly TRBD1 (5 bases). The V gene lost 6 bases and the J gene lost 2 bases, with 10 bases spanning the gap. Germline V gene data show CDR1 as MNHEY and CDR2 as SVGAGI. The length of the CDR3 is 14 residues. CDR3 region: CASSPTDTNEKLFF. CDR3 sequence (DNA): TGTGCCAGCAGCCCGACAGATACTAATGAAAAACTGTTTTTT.

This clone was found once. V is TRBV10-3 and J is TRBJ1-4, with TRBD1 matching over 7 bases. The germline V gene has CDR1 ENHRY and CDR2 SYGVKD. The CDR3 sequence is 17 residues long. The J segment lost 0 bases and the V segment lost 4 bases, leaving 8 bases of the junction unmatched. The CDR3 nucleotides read TGTGCCATCAGTGGGGGACAGTCAACTGCAACTAATGAAAAACTGTTTTTT. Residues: CAISGGQSTATNEKLFF.

The CDR3 DNA reads TGTGCCAGCAAGCAGGGGCCCTCCTCGGCCCAGCATTTT. This encodes CASKQGPSSAQHF. The chain uses TRBV2 and TRBJ1-5, with D tentatively TRBD1 (6 bases). Trimming pared 7 bases from V and 11 bases from J, leaving 18 bases between. In germline, CDR1 is SNHLY, CDR2 FYNNEI. The CDR3 has 13 residues.

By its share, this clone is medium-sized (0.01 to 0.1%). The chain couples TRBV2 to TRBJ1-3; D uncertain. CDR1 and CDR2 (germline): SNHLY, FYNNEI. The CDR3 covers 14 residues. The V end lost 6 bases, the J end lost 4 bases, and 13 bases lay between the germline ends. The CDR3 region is CASRWAAGGNTIYF. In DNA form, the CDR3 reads TGTGCCAGCAGGTGGGCAGCAGGCGGAAACACCATATATTTT.

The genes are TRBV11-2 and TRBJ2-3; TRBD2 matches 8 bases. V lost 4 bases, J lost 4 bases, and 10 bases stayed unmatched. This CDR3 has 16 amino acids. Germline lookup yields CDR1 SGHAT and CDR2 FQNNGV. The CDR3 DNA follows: TGTGCCAGCAGCTCCCGTCGAGCGGGAGTCTCAGATACGCAGTATTTT. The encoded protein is CASSSRRAGVSDTQYF.

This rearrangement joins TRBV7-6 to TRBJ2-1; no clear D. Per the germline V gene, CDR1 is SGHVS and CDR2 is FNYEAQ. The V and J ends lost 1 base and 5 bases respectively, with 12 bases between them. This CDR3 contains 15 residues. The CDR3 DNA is TGTGCCAGCAGCTTAGTTTGGGATCGGAACAATGAGCAGTTCTTC. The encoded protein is CASSLVWDRNNEQFF.

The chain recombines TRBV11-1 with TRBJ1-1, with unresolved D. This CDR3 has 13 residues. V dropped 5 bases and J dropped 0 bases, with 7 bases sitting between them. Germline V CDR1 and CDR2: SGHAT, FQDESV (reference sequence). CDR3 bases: TGTGCCAGCAGCCCCAGGATGAACACTGAAGCTTTCTTT. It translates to CASSPRMNTEAFF.

The CDR3 protein is CASSEYYGQGYYEQYF. The CDR3, as DNA: TGTGCCAGCAGTGAATATTACGGACAGGGCTACTACGAGCAGTACTTC. The rearrangement uses TRBV6-1 and TRBJ2-7; 8 bases match TRBD1. V shed 2 bases and J 3 bases; nucleotides not matched to a gene: 9. The CDR3 extends over 16 amino acids. Germline CDR1 is MNHNS and CDR2 is SASEGT.

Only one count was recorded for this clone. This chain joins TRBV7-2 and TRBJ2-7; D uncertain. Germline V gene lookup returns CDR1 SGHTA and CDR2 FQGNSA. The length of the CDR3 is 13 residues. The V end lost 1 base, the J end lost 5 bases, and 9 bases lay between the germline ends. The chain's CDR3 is CASSLEGIHEQYF. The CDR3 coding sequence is TGTGCCAGCAGCTTAGAGGGTATCCACGAGCAGTACTTC.

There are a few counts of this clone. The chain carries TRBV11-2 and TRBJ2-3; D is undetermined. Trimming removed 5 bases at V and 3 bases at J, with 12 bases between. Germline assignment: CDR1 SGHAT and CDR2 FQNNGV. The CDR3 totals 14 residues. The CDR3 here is CASSVSTLTDTQYF. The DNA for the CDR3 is TGTGCCAGCAGCGTTTCGACCCTAACAGATACGCAGTATTTT.

The CDR3 bases are TGTGCCACCTCGTGGGACTACGAACGCGGGGCTGAAGCTTTCTTT. It yields the protein CATSWDYERGAEAFF. The chain recombines TRBV10-3 with TRBJ1-1; possibly TRBD1 for D (5 bases). The germline V gene encodes CDR1 ENHRY and CDR2 SYGVKD. The V end was cut by 10 bases, the J end by 6 bases, with 24 bases between. This CDR3 is built from 15 residues.

CDR3 DNA: TGTGCCAGCTCACGGGACAGGGAGGGGACAGATACGCAGTATTTT. It codes for CASSRDREGTDTQYF. The chain is built from TRBV6-1 and TRBJ2-3; 9 nucleotides align to TRBD1. From germline, CDR1 is MNHNS and CDR2 SASEGT. This CDR3 comprises 15 residues. Trimming cost V 8 bases and J 3 bases; bases outside gene matches: 9.

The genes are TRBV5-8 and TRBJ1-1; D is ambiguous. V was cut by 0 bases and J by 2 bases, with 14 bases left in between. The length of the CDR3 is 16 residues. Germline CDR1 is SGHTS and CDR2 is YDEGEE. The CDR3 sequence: CASSLGVSGKNTEAFF. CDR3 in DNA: TGTGCCAGCAGCTTGGGTGTCTCAGGAAAAAACACTGAAGCTTTCTTT.

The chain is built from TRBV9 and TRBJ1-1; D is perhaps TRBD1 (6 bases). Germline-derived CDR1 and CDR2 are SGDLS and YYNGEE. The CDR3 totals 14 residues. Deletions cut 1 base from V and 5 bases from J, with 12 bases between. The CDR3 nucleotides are TGTGCCAGCAGCGTAAGACAGGCGGGGACTGAAGCTTTCTTT. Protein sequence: CASSVRQAGTEAFF.

CDR3 region: CASSRDRGEKLFF. In DNA form, the CDR3 reads TGCGCCAGCAGCCGGGACCGGGGGGAAAAACTGTTTTTT. This chain connects TRBV5-1 to TRBJ1-4; D may be TRBD1 (5 bases). There are 13 residues in the CDR3. Trimming left V 4 bases short and J 8 bases short, with 12 bases between. Germline CDR1 reads SGHRS; CDR2 reads YFSETQ.

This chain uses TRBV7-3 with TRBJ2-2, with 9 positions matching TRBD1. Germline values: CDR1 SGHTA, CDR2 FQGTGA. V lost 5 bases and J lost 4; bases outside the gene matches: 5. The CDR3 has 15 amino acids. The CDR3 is CASSQPGQGTGELFF. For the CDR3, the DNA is TGTGCCAGCAGCCAACCGGGACAGGGCACCGGGGAGCTGTTTTTT.

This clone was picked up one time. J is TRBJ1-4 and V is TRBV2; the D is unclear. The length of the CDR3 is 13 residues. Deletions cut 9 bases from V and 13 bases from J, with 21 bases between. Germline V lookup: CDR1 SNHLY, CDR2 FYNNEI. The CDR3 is CASIENGKGGLFF. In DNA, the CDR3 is TGTGCCAGTATCGAAAATGGGAAGGGAGGACTGTTTTTT.

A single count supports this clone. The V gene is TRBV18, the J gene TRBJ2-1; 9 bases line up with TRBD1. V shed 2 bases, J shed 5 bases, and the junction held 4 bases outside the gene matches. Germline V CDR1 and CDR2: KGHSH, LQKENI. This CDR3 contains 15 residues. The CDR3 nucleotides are TGTGCCAGCTCACCAGGGACAGGGTGGGACAATGAGCAGTTCTTC. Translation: CASSPGTGWDNEQFF.